This T cell receptor (beta chain) derives from a study of cytomegalovirus exposure and HLA in healthy donors. Notes on the study in general: The HLA-A and HLA-B alleles of most subjects were reportedly predicted accurately from TCR beta sequences.

In regard to this clone: Its antigen remains unidentified.

CDR1 is MDHEN, CDR2 SYDVKM, per germline. The CDR3 covers 13 residues. Unmatched junction bases numbered 7, after V lost 6 bases and J lost 6 bases. PCR was performed using 60 Vbeta and 13 Jbeta primers. Only in-frame clones appear in the TCRdb table, and some are missing; sequencing was by immunoSEQ multiplex PCR. The table lists about 150,000 clones, 80% of them singletons. Sequenced sample: PBMCs. The clonotype originates from a middle-aged woman in good health and CMV-seropositive. The V and J genes are TRBV28 and TRBJ1-2, with 7 bases matching TRBD1. The CDR3 coding sequence is TGTGCCAGCAGGATCCCGACAGGGAATGGCTACACCTTC. Amino acid sequence: CASRIPTGNGYTF.